This T cell receptor (beta chain) derives from a study of blood T cell repertoires in COVID-19. On the study more broadly: Acute and convalescent COVID-19 specimens originated in the United States, Italy and Spain. Nucleic acid was either cDNA or gDNA, and it came from T cells, B-cell-depleted T cells, or PBMCs.

In the authors' workflow: Amplifying reference gene primers gave estimates of nucleated cell counts. Assay used: immunoSEQ multiplex PCR; TCRdb lists only in-frame clones, some missing. Clone size and V and J calls were adopted from that table, with D and trimming inferred from the DNA. The sample holds some 160,000 clones, under 85% seen once. CDR1 and CDR2 from the germline V gene are SGHNT and YENEEA. The CDR3 has 16 amino acids. V was clipped by 4 bases and J by 5 bases; unmatched bases: 8. The chain is built from TRBV11-3 and TRBJ2-3, with 11 bases matching TRBD2. This TCR came from a man aged 45-65 years with active or convalescent COVID-19. Material: peripheral blood. The DNA for the CDR3 is TGTGCCAGCAGCTCCCCTGGGACTAGCGGCATAGATACGCAGTATTTT. Its protein is CASSSPGTSGIDTQYF.